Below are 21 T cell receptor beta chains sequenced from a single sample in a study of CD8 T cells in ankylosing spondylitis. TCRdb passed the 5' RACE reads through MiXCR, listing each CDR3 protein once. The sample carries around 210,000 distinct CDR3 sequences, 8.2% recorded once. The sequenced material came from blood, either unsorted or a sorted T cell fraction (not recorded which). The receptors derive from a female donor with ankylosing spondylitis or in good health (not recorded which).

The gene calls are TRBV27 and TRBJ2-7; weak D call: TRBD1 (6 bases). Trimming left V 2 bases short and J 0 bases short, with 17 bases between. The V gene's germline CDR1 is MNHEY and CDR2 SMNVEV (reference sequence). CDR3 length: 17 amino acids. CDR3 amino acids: CASSLRNTGTHSYEQYF. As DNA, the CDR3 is TGTGCCAGCAGTTTAAGGAACACCGGGACACACTCCTACGAGCAGTACTTC.

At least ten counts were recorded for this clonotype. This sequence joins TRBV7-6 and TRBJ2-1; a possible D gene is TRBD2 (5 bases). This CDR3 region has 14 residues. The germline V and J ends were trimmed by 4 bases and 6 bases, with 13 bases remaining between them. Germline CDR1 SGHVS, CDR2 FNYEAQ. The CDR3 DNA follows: TGTGCCAGCAGCTCCCGGGATAAGTCCAATGAGCAGTTCTTC. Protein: CASSSRDKSNEQFF.

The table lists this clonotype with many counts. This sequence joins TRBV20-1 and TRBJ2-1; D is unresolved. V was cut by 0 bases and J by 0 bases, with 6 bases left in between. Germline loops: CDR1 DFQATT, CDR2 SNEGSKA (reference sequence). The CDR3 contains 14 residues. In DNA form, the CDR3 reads TGCAGTGCTAGAGATAAAGTCTCCTACAATGAGCAGTTCTTC. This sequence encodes CSARDKVSYNEQFF.

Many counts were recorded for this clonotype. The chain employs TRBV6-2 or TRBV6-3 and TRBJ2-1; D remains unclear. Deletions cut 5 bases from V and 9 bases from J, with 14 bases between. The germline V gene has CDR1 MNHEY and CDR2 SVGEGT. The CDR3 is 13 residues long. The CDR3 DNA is TGTGCCAGCAGTCTGGGCTGGACGGGTGAGCAGTTCTTC. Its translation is CASSLGWTGEQFF.

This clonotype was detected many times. As DNA, the CDR3 is TGCAGTGCTCCCAACTTGAACACCGGGGAGCTGTTTTTT. This codes for CSAPNLNTGELFF. The rearrangement uses TRBV20-1 and TRBJ2-2; D ambiguous. This CDR3 has 13 amino acids. V lost 5 bases, J lost 1 base, and 8 bases lay in between. CDR1 is DFQATT and CDR2 is SNEGSKA in the germline V gene (reference sequence).

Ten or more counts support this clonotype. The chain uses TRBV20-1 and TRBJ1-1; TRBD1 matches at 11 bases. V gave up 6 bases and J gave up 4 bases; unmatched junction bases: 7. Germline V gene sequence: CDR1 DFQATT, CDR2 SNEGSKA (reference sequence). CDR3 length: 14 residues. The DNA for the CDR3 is TGCAGTGCCACCGGGACAGGGGGATTCACTGAAGCTTTCTTT. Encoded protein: CSATGTGGFTEAFF.

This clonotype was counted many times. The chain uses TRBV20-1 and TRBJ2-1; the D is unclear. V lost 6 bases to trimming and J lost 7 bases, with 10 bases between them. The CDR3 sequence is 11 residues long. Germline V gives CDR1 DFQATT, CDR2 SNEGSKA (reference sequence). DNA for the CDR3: TGCAGTGCCTCCGACTGGAATGAGCAGTTCTTC. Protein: CSASDWNEQFF.

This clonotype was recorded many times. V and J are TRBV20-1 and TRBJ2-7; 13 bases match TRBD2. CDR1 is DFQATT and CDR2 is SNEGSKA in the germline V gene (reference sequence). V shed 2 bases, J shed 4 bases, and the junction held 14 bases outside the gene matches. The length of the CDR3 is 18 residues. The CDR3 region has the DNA TGCAGTGCTAGAACCCCGGGACTAGCGGGAAGATTTTCGTACGAGCAGTACTTC. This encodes CSARTPGLAGRFSYEQYF.

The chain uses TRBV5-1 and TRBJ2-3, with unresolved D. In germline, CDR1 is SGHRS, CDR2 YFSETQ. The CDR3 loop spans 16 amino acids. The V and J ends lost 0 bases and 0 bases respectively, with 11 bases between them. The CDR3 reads CASSLAGSFSTDTQYF. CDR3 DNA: TGCGCCAGCAGCTTGGCCGGATCTTTTAGCACAGATACGCAGTATTTT.

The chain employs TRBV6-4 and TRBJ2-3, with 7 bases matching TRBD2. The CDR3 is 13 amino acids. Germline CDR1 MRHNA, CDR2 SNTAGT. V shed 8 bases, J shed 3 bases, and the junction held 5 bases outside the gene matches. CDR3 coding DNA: TGTGCCAGCGGACTCGGGAGGACAGATACGCAGTATTTT. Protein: CASGLGRTDTQYF.

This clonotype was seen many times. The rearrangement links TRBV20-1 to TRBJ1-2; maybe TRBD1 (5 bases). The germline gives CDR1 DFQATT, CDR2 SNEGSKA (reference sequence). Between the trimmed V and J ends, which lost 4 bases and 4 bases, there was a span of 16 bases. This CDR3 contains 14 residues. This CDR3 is CSAIPGGGIYGYTF. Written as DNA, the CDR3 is TGCAGTGCTATTCCCGGGGGGGGGATCTATGGCTACACCTTC.

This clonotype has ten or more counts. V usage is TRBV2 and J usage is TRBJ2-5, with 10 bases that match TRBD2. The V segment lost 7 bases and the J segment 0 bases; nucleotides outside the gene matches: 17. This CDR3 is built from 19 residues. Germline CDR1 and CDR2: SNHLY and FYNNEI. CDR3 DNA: TGTGCCAGCACCCCGGACCGCTTTGGTACTAGCGGGGACCAAGAGACCCAGTACTTC. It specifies CASTPDRFGTSGDQETQYF.

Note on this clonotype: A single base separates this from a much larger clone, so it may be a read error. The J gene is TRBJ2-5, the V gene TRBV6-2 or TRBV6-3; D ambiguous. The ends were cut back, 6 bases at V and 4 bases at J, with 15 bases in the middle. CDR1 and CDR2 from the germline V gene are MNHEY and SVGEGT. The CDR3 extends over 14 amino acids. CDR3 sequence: CASSHDWPGETQYF. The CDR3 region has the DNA TGTGCCAGCAGCCATGACTGGCCCGGAGAGACCCAGTACTTC.

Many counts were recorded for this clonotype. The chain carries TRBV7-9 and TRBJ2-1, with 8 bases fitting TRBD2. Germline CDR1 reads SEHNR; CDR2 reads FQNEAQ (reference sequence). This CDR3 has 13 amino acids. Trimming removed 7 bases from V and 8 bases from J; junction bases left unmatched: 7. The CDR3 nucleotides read TGTGCCAGCACCCCGACTAGCGAAGATGAGCAGTTCTTC. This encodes CASTPTSEDEQFF.

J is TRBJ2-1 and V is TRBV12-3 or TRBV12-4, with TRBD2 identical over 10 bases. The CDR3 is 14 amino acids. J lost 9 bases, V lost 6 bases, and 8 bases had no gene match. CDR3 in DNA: TGTGCCAGCAGCACTAGCGGGAAGTACGTTGAGCAGTTCTTC. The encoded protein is CASSTSGKYVEQFF.

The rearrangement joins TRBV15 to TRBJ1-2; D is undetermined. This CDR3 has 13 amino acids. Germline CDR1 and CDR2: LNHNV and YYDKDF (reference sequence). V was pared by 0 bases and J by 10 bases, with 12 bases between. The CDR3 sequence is CATSRDRGWLYTF. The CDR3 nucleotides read TGTGCCACCAGCAGAGATCGCGGCTGGCTCTACACCTTC.

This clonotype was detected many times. The DNA of the CDR3 is TGTGCCAGCACCCCTAGCTCCTACGAGCAGTACTTC. It specifies CASTPSSYEQYF. The rearrangement uses TRBV7-9 and TRBJ2-7; D call uncertain. CDR3 size: 12 residues. V was clipped by 7 bases and J by 0 bases, with 7 bases between them. Germline CDR1 and CDR2: SEHNR and FQNEAQ (reference sequence). Full variable domain (outside the CDR3, taken from reference TRBV7-9 and TRBJ2-7): DTGVSQNPRHKITKRGQNVTFRCDPISEHNRLYWYRQTLGQGPEFLTYFQNEAQLEKSRLLSDRFSAERPKGSFSTLEIQRTEQGDSAMYLCASTPSSYEQYFGPGTRLTVT.

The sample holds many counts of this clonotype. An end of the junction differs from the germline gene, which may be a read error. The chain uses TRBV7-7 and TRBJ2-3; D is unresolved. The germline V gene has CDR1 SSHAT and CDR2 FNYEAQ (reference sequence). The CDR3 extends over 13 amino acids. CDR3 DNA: TGTGCTAGCAGCTTAGACCGCACAGATACGCAGTATTTT. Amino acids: CASSLDRTDTQYF.

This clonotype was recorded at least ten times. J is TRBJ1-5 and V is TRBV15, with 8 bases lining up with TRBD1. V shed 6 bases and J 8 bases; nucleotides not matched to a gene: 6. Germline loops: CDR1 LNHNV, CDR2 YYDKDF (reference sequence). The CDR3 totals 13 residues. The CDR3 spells CATSSGGEEPQHF. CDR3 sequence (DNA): TGTGCCACCAGTTCAGGGGGCGAAGAGCCCCAGCATTTT.

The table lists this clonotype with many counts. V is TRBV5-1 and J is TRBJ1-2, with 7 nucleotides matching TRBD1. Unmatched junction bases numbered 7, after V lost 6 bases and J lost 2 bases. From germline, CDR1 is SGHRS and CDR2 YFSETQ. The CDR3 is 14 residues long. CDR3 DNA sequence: TGCGCCAGCACCCACGGGGACAGCAACTATGGCTACACCTTC. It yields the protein CASTHGDSNYGYTF.

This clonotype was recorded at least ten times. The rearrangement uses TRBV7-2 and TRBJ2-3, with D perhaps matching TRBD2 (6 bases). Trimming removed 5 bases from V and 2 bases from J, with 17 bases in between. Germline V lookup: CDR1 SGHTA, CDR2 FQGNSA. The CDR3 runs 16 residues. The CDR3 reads CASSRHLADLTDTQYF. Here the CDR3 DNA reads TGTGCCAGCAGCCGCCACTTAGCGGACCTCACAGATACGCAGTATTTT.